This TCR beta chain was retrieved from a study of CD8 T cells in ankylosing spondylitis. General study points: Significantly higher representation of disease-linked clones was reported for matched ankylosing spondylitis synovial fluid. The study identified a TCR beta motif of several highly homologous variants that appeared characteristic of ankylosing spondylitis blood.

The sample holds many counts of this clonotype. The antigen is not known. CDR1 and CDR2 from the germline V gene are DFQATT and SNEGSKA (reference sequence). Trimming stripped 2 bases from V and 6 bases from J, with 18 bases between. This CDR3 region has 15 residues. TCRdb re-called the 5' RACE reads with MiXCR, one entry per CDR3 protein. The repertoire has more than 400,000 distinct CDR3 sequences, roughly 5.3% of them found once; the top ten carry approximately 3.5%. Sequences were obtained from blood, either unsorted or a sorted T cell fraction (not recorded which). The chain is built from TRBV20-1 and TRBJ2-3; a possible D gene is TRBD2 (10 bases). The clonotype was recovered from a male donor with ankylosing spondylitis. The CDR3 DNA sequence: TGCAGTGCTAGATCAGCGGGAGGGACAGGGGATACGCAGTATTTT. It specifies CSARSAGGTGDTQYF.